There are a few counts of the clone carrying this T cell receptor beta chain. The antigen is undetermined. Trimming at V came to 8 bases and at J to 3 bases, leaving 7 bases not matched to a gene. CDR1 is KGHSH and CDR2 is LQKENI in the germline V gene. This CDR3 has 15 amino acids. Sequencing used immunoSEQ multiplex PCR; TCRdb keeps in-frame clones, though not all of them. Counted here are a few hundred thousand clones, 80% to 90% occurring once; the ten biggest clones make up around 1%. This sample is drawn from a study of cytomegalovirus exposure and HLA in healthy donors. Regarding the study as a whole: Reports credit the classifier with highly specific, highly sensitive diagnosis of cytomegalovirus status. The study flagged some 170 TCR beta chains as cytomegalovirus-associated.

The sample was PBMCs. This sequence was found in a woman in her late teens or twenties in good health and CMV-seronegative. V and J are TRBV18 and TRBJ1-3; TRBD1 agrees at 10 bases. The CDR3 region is CASGRQGAFGNTIYF. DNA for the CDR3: TGTGCCAGCGGGAGACAGGGGGCATTTGGAAACACCATATATTTT.